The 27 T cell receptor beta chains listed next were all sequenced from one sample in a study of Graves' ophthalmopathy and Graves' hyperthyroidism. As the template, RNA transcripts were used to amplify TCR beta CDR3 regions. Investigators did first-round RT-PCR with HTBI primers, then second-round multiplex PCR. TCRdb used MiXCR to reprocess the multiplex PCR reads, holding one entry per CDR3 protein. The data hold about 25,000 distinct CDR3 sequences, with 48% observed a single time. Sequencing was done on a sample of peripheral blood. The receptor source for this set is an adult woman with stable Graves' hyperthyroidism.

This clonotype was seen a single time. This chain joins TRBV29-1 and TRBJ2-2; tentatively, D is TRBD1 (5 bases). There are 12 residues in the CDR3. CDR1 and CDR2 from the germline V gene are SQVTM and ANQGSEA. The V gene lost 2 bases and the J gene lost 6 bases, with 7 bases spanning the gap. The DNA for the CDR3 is TGCAGCGTTGAACAGGGCGCCGGGGAGCTGTTTTTT. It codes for CSVEQGAGELFF.

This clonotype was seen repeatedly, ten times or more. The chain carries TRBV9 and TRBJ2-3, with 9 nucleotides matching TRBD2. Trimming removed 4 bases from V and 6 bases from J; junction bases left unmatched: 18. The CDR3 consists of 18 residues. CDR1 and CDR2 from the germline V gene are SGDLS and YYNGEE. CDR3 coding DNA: TGTGCCAGCAGCAAGGGCGGCGGCGGGAGGGGGGGTCTGGATACGCAGTATTTT. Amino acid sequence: CASSKGGGGRGGLDTQYF.

The CDR3 DNA is TGTGCCAGCAGTTACCCTGGGGGCGAGCAGGAAGCTTTCTTT. Protein sequence: CASSYPGGEQEAFF. This chain connects TRBV6-6 to TRBJ1-1; D may be TRBD1 (6 bases). Trimming removed 2 bases from V and 8 bases from J, with 15 bases in between. The CDR3 extends over 14 amino acids. Germline-derived CDR1 and CDR2 are MNHNY and SVGAGI (reference sequence).

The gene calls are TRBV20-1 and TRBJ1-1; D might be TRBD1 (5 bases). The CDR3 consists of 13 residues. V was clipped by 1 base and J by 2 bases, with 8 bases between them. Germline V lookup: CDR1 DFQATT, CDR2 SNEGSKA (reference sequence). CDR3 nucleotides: TGCAGTGCTAGAGGGGACCTTAACACTGAAGCTTTCTTT. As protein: CSARGDLNTEAFF.

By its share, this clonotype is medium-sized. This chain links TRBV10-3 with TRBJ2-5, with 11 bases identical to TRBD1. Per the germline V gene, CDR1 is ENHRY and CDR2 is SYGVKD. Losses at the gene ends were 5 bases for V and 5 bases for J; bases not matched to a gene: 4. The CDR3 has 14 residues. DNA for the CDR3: TGTGCCATCAGTTCCGGGACAGGGGGTGAGACCCAGTACTTC. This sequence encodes CAISSGTGGETQYF.

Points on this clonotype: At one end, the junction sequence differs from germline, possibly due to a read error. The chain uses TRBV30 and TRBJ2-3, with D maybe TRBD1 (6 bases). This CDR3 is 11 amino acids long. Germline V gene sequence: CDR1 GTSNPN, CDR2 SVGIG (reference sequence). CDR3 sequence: CAWSPGDTQCF. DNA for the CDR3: TGTGCCTGGAGTCCAGGGGATACGCAGTGTTTT.

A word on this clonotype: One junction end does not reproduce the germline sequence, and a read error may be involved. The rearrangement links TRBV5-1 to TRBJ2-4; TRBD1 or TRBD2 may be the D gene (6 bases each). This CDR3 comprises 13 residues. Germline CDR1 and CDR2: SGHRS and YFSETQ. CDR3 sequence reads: CANRRGINDIQYF. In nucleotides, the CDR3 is TGCGCCAACAGGAGGGGGATTAACGACATTCAGTACTTT.

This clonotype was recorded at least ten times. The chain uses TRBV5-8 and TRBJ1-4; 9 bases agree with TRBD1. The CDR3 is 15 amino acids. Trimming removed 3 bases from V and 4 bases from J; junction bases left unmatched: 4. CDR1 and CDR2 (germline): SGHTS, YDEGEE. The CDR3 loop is CASSSNRGLNEKLFF. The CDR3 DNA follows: TGTGCCAGCAGCTCTAACAGGGGGCTTAATGAAAAACTGTTTTTT.

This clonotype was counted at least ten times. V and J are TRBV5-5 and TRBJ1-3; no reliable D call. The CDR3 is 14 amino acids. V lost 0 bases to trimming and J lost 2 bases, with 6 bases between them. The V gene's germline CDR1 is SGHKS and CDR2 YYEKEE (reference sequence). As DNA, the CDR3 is TGTGCCAGCAGCTTGGTGGGGACTGGAAACACCATATATTTT. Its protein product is CASSLVGTGNTIYF.

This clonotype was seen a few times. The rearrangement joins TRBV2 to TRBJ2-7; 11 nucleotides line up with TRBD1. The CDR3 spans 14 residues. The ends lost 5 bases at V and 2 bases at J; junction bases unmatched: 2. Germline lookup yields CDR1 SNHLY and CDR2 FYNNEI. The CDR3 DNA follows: TGTGCCAGCAGTTGGGGACAGGGGGCCTACGAGCAGTACTTC. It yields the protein CASSWGQGAYEQYF. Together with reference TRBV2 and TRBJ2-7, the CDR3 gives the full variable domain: EPEVTQTPSHQVTQMGQEVILRCVPISNHLYFYWYRQILGQKVEFLVSFYNNEISEKSEIFDDQFSVERPDGSNFTLKIRSTKLEDSAMYFCASSWGQGAYEQYFGPGTRLTVT.

The CDR3 DNA is TGTGCCAGCAGTTTGGGACAGAGGGGTCAGCACACCGGGGAGCTGTTTTTT. Amino acid sequence: CASSLGQRGQHTGELFF. This chain connects TRBV12-3 or TRBV12-4 to TRBJ2-2; 7 bases map to TRBD1. After removal of 3 bases from V and 3 bases from J, the junction contained 10 bases not matched to a gene. The CDR3 covers 17 residues.

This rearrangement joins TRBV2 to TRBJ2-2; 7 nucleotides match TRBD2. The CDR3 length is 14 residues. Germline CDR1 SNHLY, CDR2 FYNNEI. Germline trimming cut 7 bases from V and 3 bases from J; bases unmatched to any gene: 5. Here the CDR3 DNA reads TGTGCCAGCACAGCGGGACTCTACACCGGGGAGCTGTTTTTT. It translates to CASTAGLYTGELFF.

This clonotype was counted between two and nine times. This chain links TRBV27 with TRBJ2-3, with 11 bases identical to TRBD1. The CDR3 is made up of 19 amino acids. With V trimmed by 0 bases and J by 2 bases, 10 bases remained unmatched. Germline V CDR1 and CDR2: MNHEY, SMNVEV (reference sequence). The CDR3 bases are TGTGCCAGCAGTTTATCAAGGACAGGGGGCGGTTCTTTCACAGATACGCAGTATTTT. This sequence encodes CASSLSRTGGGSFTDTQYF.

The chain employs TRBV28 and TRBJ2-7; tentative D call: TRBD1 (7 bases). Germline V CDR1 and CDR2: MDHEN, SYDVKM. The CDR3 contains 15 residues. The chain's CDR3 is CAKAFGRQGTHEQYF. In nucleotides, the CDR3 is TGTGCTAAGGCATTCGGGAGACAGGGCACTCACGAGCAGTACTTC.

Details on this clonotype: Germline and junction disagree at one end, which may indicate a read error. CDR3 residues: CASSFPGEGETQNF. In nucleotides, the CDR3 is TGCGCCAGCAGCTTTCCTGGGGAAGGAGAGACCCAGAACTTC. The chain recombines TRBV5-1 with TRBJ2-5; D ambiguous. CDR1 and CDR2 (germline): SGHRS, YFSETQ. CDR3 length: 14 residues.

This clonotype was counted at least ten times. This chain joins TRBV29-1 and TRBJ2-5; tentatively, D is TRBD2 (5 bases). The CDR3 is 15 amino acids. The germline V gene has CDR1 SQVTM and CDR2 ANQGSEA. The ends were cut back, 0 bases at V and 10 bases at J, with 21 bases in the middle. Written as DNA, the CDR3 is TGCAGCGTTGAAGATCACTATGGTTGGATCGGGGACCAGTACTTC. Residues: CSVEDHYGWIGDQYF.

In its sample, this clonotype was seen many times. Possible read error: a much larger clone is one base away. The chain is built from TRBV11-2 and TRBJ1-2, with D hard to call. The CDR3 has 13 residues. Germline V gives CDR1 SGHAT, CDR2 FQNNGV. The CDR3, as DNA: TGTGCCGGCAGCTTTGACACCAACTATGGCTACACCTTC. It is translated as CAGSFDTNYGYTF.

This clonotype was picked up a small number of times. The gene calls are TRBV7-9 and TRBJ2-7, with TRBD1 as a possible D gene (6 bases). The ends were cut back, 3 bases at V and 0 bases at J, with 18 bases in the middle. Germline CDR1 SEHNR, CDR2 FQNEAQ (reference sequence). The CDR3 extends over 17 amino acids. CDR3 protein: CASSFLSRQASSYEQYF. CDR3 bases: TGTGCCAGCAGCTTCCTGTCTAGACAGGCCAGCTCCTACGAGCAGTACTTC.

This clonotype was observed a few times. The CDR3 bases are TGTGCCATCAGTGAAGAGGCGAACACTGAAGCTTTCTTT. Translated: CAISEEANTEAFF. The V gene is TRBV10-3, the J gene TRBJ1-1; D not certain. CDR3 length: 13 amino acids. CDR1 and CDR2 from the germline V gene are ENHRY and SYGVKD. Trimming removed 3 bases from V and 1 base from J, with 6 bases in between.

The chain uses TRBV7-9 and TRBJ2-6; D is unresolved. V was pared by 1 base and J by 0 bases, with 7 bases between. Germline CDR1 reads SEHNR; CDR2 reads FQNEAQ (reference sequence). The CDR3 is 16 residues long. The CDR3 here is CASSLGSSSGANVLTF. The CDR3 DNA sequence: TGTGCCAGCAGCTTAGGTAGTAGCTCTGGGGCCAACGTCCTGACTTTC.

CDR3 sequence: CATGLCSGANVLTF. DNA of the CDR3: TGTGCCACCGGGCTGTGCTCTGGGGCCAACGTCCTGACTTTC. V gene TRBV24-1 combines with J gene TRBJ2-6; D gene unclear. V was cut by 9 bases and J by 0 bases, with 8 bases left in between. The CDR3 consists of 14 residues. Germline V gene data show CDR1 as KGHDR and CDR2 as SFDVKD.

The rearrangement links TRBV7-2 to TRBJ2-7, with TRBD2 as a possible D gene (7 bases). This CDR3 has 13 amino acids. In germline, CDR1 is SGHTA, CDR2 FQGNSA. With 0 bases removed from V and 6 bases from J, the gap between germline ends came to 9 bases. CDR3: CASSLAGGAEQYF. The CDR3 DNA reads TGTGCCAGCAGCTTAGCGGGGGGGGCCGAGCAGTACTTC.

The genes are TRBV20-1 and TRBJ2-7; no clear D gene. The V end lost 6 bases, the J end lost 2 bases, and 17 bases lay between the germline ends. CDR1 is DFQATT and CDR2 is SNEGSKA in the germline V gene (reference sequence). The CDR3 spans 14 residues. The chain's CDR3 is CSAESSGSTYEQYF. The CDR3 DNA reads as TGCAGTGCCGAATCATCTGGCAGTACCTACGAGCAGTACTTC.

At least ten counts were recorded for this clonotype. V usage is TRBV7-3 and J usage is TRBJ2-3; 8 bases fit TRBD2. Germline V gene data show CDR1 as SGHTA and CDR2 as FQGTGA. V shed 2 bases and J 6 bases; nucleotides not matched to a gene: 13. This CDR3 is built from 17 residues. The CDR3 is CASSLPGAGDSPDTQYF. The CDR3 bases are TGTGCCAGCAGCTTACCCGGAGCGGGAGATTCCCCGGATACGCAGTATTTT. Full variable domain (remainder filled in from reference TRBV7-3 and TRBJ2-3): GAGVSQTPSNKVTEKGKYVELRCDPISGHTALYWYRQSLGQGPEFLIYFQGTGAADDSGLPNDRFFAVRPEGSVSTLKIQRTERGDSAVYLCASSLPGAGDSPDTQYFGPGTRLTVL.

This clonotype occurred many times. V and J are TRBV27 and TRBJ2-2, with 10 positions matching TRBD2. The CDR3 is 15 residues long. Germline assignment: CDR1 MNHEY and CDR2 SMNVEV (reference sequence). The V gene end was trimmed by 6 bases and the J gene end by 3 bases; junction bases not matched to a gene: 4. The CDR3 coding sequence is TGTGCCAGCAGGAGCGGACTAGCGGACACCGGGGAGCTGTTTTTT. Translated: CASRSGLADTGELFF.

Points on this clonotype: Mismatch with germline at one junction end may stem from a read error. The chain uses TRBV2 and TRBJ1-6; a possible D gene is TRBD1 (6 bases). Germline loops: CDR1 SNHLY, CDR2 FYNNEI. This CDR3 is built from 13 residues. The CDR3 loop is CTSSEGVGSPFHF. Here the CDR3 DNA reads TGTACCAGCAGTGAGGGGGTCGGTTCACCCTTCCATTTT.

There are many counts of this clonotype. The CDR3 DNA is TGTGCCAGCAGCGAGGACAGGGCGATGGGCTACACCTTC. As protein: CASSEDRAMGYTF. J is TRBJ1-2 and V is TRBV6-5; 8 bases agree with TRBD1. There are 13 residues in the CDR3. V trimming: 6 bases; J trimming: 8 bases; junction bases outside the gene matches: 8. Germline loops: CDR1 MNHEY, CDR2 SVGAGI.